This T cell receptor (beta chain) was identified during a study of CD8 T cells in Susac syndrome. Turning to the study itself: Within the sequenced Susac syndrome patient group, six exhibited active disease and roughly eight were in remission.

Germline CDR1 and CDR2: SNHLY and FYNNEI. The CDR3 spans 14 residues. V shed 5 bases and J shed 1 base, with 9 bases lying between them. Both CD4+ and CD8+ T cells were negatively isolated, and TEMRA cells underwent FACS enrichment. A quantity of roughly 0.5 to 1 ug RNA underwent reverse transcription using random hexamers. The TCR beta CDR3 was amplified by immunoSEQ multiplex PCR across 54 Vbeta, 13 Jbeta. A single record per CDR3 protein comes from TCRdb applying MiXCR to the immunoSEQ multiplex PCR reads. Among under 200,000 distinct CDR3 sequences, 85% to 95% were seen once, and the ten largest hold about 0.15%.

The V and J genes are TRBV2 and TRBJ1-5, with a tentative D call TRBD1 (6 bases). The TCR sequence derives from a human donor with Susac syndrome. The specimen sequenced was CD8+ T cells from PBMCs. This CDR3 reads CASSFGQSNQPQHF. In nucleotides, the CDR3 is TGTGCCAGCAGTTTCGGACAGAGCAATCAGCCCCAGCATTTT.